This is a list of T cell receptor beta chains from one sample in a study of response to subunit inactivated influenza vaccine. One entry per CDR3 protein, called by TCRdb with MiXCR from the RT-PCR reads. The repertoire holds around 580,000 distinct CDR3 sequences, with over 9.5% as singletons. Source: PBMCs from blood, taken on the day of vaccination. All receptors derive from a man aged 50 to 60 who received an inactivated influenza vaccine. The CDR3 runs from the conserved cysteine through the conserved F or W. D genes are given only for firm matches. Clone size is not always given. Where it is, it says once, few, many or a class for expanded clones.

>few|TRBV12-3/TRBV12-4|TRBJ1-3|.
CASSLGGAGNTIYF
TGTGCCAGCAGTTTAGGAGGGGCTGGAAACACCATATATTTT
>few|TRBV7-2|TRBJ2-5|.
CASSLAYLQGQETQYF
TGTGCCAGCAGCTTAGCGTATTTACAGGGTCAAGAGACCCAGTACTTC
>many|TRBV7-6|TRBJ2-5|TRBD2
CASSHGLAGRQETQYF
TGTGCCAGCAGCCACGGACTAGCGGGCCGACAAGAGACCCAGTACTTC
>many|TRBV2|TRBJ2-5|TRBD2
CASGPTSLETQYF
TGTGCCAGCGGCCCGACTAGCTTGGAGACCCAGTACTTC
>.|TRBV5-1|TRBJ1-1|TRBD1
CASSKQGEDTEAFF
TGCGCCAGCAGCAAACAGGGGGAGGACACTGAAGCTTTCTTT
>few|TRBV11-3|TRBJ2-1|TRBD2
CASSGGTTNEQFF
TGTGCCAGCAGCGGGGGGACTACCAATGAGCAGTTCTTC
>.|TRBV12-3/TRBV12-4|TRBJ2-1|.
CASSWARGRTYYNEQFF
TGTGCCAGCAGTTGGGCGCGCGGGCGGACTTATTACAATGAGCAGTTCTTC
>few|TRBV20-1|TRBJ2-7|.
CSALSGVSYEQYF
TGCAGTGCTCTTTCTGGGGTCTCCTACGAGCAGTACTTC
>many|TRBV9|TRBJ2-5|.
CASSGSDRSSQETQYF
TGTGCCAGCAGCGGTTCAGACAGGAGCAGCCAAGAGACCCAGTACTTC
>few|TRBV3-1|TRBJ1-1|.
CASATGRMNTEAFF
TGTGCCAGCGCGACAGGAAGGATGAACACTGAAGCTTTCTTT
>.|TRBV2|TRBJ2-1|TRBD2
CASKTGSGGAGEQFF
TGTGCCAGCAAAACCGGGAGCGGGGGGGCCGGTGAGCAGTTCTTC
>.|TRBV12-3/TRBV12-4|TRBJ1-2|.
CASTLAGGPSYGYTF
TGTGCCAGCACCTTGGCGGGCGGTCCCTCGTATGGCTACACCTTC
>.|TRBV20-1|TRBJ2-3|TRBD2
CSASRPSGGQLGTDTQYF
TGCAGTGCTAGCCGCCCTAGCGGGGGCCAACTTGGAACAGATACGCAGTATTTT
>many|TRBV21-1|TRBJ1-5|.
CASSKAPGDQPQHF
TGTGCCAGCAGCAAAGCGCCAGGAGATCAGCCCCAGCATTTT
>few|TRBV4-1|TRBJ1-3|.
CASSQWDSGSGNTIYF
TGCGCCAGCAGCCAATGGGACTCCGGCTCTGGAAACACCATATATTTT
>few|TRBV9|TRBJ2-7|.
CASSVLAGAGEVFPEQYF
TGTGCCAGCAGCGTATTGGCCGGAGCAGGGGAAGTTTTTCCCGAGCAGTACTTC
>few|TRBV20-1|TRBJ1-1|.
CSAPTELGTEAFF
TGCAGTGCTCCGACAGAACTGGGCACTGAAGCTTTCTTT
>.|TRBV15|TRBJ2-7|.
CATSRDHQGSYEQYF
TGTGCCACCAGCAGAGATCATCAGGGGTCTTACGAGCAGTACTTC
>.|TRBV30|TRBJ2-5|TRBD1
CAWVGTARETQYF
TGTGCCTGGGTGGGGACAGCACGGGAGACCCAGTACTTC
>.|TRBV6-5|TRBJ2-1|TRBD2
CASSYALAVFNEQFF
TGTGCCAGCAGTTACGCGCTAGCGGTTTTCAATGAGCAGTTCTTC
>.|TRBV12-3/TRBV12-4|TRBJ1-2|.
CASSSPAGFYGYTF
TGTGCCAGCAGTTCCCCGGCAGGCTTCTATGGCTACACCTTC
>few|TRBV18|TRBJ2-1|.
CASSPQTSGRYNEQFF
TGTGCCAGCTCACCACAGACCAGCGGCCGCTACAATGAGCAGTTCTTC
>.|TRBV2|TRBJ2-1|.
CASITFGRNNEQFF
TGTGCCAGCATCACGTTCGGACGGAACAATGAGCAGTTCTTC
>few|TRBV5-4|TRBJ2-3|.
CASSLLDSTRAGAGDTQYF
TGTGCCAGCAGCTTACTGGACTCAACACGGGCCGGAGCGGGAGATACGCAGTATTTT
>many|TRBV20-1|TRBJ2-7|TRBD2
CSARDSGRAYEQYF
TGCAGTGCTAGGGATAGCGGGAGGGCCTACGAGCAGTACTTC
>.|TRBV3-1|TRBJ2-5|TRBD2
CASSQDTSGSGETQYF
TGTGCCAGCAGCCAAGATACCAGCGGGAGTGGAGAGACCCAGTACTTC
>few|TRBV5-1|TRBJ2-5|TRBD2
CASSPWGTSGQETQYF
TGCGCCAGCTCCCCTTGGGGGACTAGCGGGCAAGAGACCCAGTACTTC
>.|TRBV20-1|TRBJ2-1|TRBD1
CSSRGQGRNEQFF
TGCAGTTCGAGGGGGCAGGGAAGGAATGAGCAGTTCTTC
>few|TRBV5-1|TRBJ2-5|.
CASSLVGRMSGETQYF
TGCGCCAGCAGCTTGGTGGGCAGAATGTCCGGAGAGACCCAGTACTTC
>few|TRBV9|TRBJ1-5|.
CASSAGTPNQPQHF
TGTGCCAGCAGCGCCGGGACGCCTAATCAGCCCCAGCATTTT
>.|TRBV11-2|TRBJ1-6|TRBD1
CASSSNTGGNSPLHF
TGTGCCAGCAGCTCAAATACAGGGGGGAATTCACCCCTCCACTTT
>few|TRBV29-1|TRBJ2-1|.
CSVDGSFKINEQFF
TGCAGCGTTGACGGGAGTTTTAAAATCAATGAGCAGTTCTTC
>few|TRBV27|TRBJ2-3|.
CASSLRSWGGLKDTQYF
TGTGCCAGCAGCCTAAGGAGCTGGGGGGGCCTCAAAGATACGCAGTATTTT
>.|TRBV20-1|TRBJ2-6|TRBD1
CSARDPGGYSGANVLTF
TGCAGTGCTAGAGATCCAGGGGGCTACTCTGGGGCCAACGTCCTGACTTTC
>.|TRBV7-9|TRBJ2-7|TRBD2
CASSLALAGAYEQYF
TGTGCCAGCAGCTTAGCTCTAGCGGGAGCCTACGAGCAGTACTTC
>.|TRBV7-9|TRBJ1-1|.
CASSFSGDTEAFF
TGTGCCAGCAGCTTTTCAGGGGACACTGAAGCTTTCTTT
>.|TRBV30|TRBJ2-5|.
CAWNWGRETQYF
TGTGCCTGGAATTGGGGTCGAGAGACCCAGTACTTC
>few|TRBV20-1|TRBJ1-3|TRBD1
CSARATGGRNTIYF
TGCAGTGCTAGAGCCACAGGGGGCAGAAACACCATATATTTT
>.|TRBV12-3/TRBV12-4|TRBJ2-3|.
CASSLGLEADTQYF
TGTGCCAGCAGTTTAGGGCTAGAAGCAGATACGCAGTATTTT
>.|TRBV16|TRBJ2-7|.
CASSQSRYGLYEQYF
TGTGCCAGCAGCCAATCAAGGTACGGGTTATACGAGCAGTACTTC
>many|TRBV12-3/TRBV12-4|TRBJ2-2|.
CASSLFPATNVAGELFF
TGTGCCAGCAGTTTGTTCCCGGCCACGAATGTCGCCGGGGAGCTGTTTTTT
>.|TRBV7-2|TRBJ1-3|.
CASSLGQFSGNTIYF
TGTGCCAGCAGCTTAGGCCAGTTCTCTGGAAACACCATATATTTT
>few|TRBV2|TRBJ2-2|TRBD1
CASRKTGLANTGELFF
TGTGCCAGCAGGAAGACAGGGCTCGCGAACACCGGGGAGCTGTTTTTT
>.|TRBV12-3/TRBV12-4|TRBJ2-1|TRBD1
CASSLRGLPSSGEQFF
TGTGCCAGCAGTTTAAGGGGGCTCCCCAGTTCGGGTGAGCAGTTCTTC
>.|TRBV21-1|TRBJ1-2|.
CASSKGWGPGPTTRNYGYTF
TGTGCCAGCAGCAAAGGGTGGGGGCCGGGCCCCACTACTCGTAACTATGGCTACACCTTC
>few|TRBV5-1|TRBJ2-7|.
CASSSLSGGSSYEQYF
TGCGCCAGCAGCTCTCTTTCAGGGGGGAGCTCCTACGAGCAGTACTTC
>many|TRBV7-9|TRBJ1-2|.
CASSPWEGIHGYTF
TGTGCCAGCAGCCCCTGGGAGGGTATCCATGGCTACACCTTC
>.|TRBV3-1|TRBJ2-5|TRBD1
CASSQDWGTGRETQYF
TGTGCCAGCAGCCAAGATTGGGGGACAGGGCGGGAGACCCAGTACTTC
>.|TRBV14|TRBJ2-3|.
CASSLLASTDTQYF
TGTGCCAGCAGCCTGCTTGCTAGCACAGATACGCAGTATTTT
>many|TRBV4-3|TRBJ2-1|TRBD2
CASSQGWGGLAGVPFF
TGCGCCAGCAGCCAAGGTTGGGGGGGACTAGCGGGAGTTCCGTTCTTC
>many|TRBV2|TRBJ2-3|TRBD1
CASSGQGATDTQYF
TGTGCCAGCAGTGGACAGGGGGCCACAGATACGCAGTATTTT
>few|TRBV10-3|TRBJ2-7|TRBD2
CAISPFAGRASGSYEQYF
TGTGCCATCAGCCCGTTTGCGGGACGTGCTAGCGGGAGCTACGAGCAGTACTTC
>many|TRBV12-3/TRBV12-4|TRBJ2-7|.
CASSSTFYEQYF
TGTGCCAGCAGTTCGACATTCTACGAGCAGTACTTC
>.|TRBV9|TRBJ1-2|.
CASSVDPSGQNYGYTF
TGTGCCAGCAGCGTAGACCCATCGGGACAAAACTATGGCTACACCTTC
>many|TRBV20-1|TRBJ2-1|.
CSLPKRYGGTSYNEQFF
TGCAGTCTCCCTAAAAGATATGGGGGCACATCCTACAATGAGCAGTTCTTC
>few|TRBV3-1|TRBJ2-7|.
CASSRGGYGTYEQYF
TGTGCCAGCAGCCGTGGAGGGTATGGGACCTACGAGCAGTACTTC
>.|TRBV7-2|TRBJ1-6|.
CASSLASLYNSPLHF
TGTGCCAGCAGCTTAGCTAGCCTCTATAATTCACCCCTCCACTTT
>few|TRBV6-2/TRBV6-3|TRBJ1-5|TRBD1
CASSWLTGDGNQPQHF
TGTGCCAGCAGTTGGTTGACAGGGGATGGAAATCAGCCCCAGCATTTT
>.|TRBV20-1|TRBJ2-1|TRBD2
CSARDLSIAGRAYNEQFF
TGCAGTGCTAGAGACCTTTCTATAGCGGGAAGGGCCTACAATGAGCAGTTCTTC